These 16 T cell receptor beta chains were sequenced from one sample in a study of cytomegalovirus exposure and HLA in healthy donors. Generated by immunoSEQ multiplex PCR, the TCRdb table keeps only in-frame clones and is missing some. The table records some 64,000 clones, approximately 97% of them present only once. The material sequenced was PBMCs. Receptors were obtained from a woman under 30 in good health and CMV-seropositive.

The chain joins TRBV18 to TRBJ1-5; TRBD1 aligns across 11 bases. The CDR3 spans 14 residues. Germline assignment: CDR1 KGHSH and CDR2 LQKENI. V dropped 6 bases and J dropped 7; count of bases not matched to a gene: 5. CDR3 amino acids: CASSRGQGGQPQHF. The CDR3 bases are TGTGCCAGCTCCCGGGGACAGGGGGGACAGCCCCAGCATTTT.

Points on this clone: An end of the junction does not agree with germline; a read error may underlie this. The chain's CDR3 is CASSRTSGTRGTGELFF. The CDR3 coding sequence is TGTGCTAGCAGCCGGACTAGCGGGACTCGGGGCACCGGGGAGCTGTTTTTT. V gene TRBV7-7 combines with J gene TRBJ2-2; 12 bases are shared with TRBD2. Germline-derived CDR1 and CDR2 are SSHAT and FNYEAQ (reference sequence). The CDR3 is 17 residues long.

This chain uses TRBV13 with TRBJ2-3, with D tentatively TRBD2 (5 bases). Trimming shortened V by 6 bases and J by 2 bases, and 12 bases separated the two germline ends. Germline loops: CDR1 PRHDT, CDR2 FYEKMQ (reference sequence). This CDR3 contains 14 residues. The CDR3 nucleotides read TGTGCCAGCAGTTCCGAGGGAGTCACAGATACGCAGTATTTT. Translated: CASSSEGVTDTQYF.

CDR3 bases: TGCGCCAGCAGCCAAGAGAGAGAGACAAGAAACTATGGCTACACCTTC. Protein product: CASSQERETRNYGYTF. The chain uses TRBV4-1 and TRBJ1-2; D gene unclear. CDR1 is MGHRA, CDR2 YSYEKL, per germline. The CDR3 loop spans 16 amino acids. Trimming cost V 0 bases and J 2 bases, with 13 bases left between them.

This rearrangement joins TRBV5-1 to TRBJ1-1; D is ambiguous. This CDR3 has 14 amino acids. Trimming removed 3 bases from V and 2 bases from J, with 11 bases in between. In germline, CDR1 is SGHRS, CDR2 YFSETQ. CDR3 region: CASSSLIDNTEAFF. CDR3 bases: TGCGCCAGCAGCTCGCTAATCGATAACACTGAAGCTTTCTTT.

This clone was picked up one time. The chain uses TRBV19 and TRBJ1-2; TRBD1 aligns across 8 bases. V gave up 6 bases and J gave up 2 bases; unmatched junction bases: 8. The CDR3 loop spans 15 amino acids. CDR1 LNHDA and CDR2 SQIVND come from the germline V gene (reference sequence). CDR3 sequence: CASRIPGQANYGYTF. Here the CDR3 DNA reads TGTGCCAGTAGGATCCCGGGACAGGCCAACTATGGCTACACCTTC.

The chain recombines TRBV4-1 with TRBJ1-4; possible D gene TRBD1, 6 bases. With 3 bases removed from V and 0 bases from J, the gap between germline ends came to 14 bases. This CDR3 has 17 amino acids. Germline V gene data show CDR1 as MGHRA and CDR2 as YSYEKL. CDR3 protein: CASSHFQGPTTNEKLFF. CDR3 DNA sequence: TGCGCCAGCAGCCACTTCCAGGGGCCCACAACTAATGAAAAACTGTTTTTT.

The J gene is TRBJ2-1, the V gene TRBV9, with D possibly being TRBD1 (6 bases). Germline-derived CDR1 and CDR2 are SGDLS and YYNGEE. This CDR3 region has 15 residues. V lost 5 bases, J lost 2 bases, and 14 bases lay in between. CDR3 nucleotides: TGTGCCAGCAGGAGAGGGGGATACGCCTACAATGAGCAGTTCTTC. It encodes CASRRGGYAYNEQFF.

In DNA form, the CDR3 reads TGCGCCAGCAGCTCGGGACAGGGGGCGGGTTACAATGAGCAGTTCTTC. Protein: CASSSGQGAGYNEQFF. This chain uses TRBV5-1 with TRBJ2-1, with 12 bases fitting TRBD1. The CDR3 covers 16 residues. V was clipped by 3 bases and J by 4 bases; unmatched bases: 5. Germline values: CDR1 SGHRS, CDR2 YFSETQ. Filled out from reference TRBV5-1 and TRBJ2-1, the complete variable domain reads KAGVTQTPRYLIKTRGQQVTLSCSPISGHRSVSWYQQTPGQGLQFLFEYFSETQRNKGNFPGRFSGRQFSNSRSEMNVSTLELGDSALYLCASSSGQGAGYNEQFFGPGTRLTVL.

The chain uses TRBV25-1 and TRBJ1-2, with 9 nucleotides matching TRBD1. Unmatched junction bases numbered 10, after V lost 1 base and J lost 1 base. The CDR3 length is 18 residues. Germline CDR1 and CDR2: MGHDK and SYGVNS. Written as DNA, the CDR3 is TGTGCCAGCAGTGAATCCCATCCGGGACAGGGCCATAACTATGGCTACACCTTC. This codes for CASSESHPGQGHNYGYTF.

The chain joins TRBV2 to TRBJ2-3; 13 positions agree with TRBD2. Unmatched junction bases numbered 10, after V lost 2 bases and J lost 5 bases. The germline V gene has CDR1 SNHLY and CDR2 FYNNEI. The CDR3 extends over 18 amino acids. The CDR3 nucleotides read TGTGCCAGCAGTGAACCGGGACTAGCGGGAAGTCGGGGAGATACGCAGTATTTT. It specifies CASSEPGLAGSRGDTQYF.

The V gene is TRBV6-5, the J gene TRBJ2-1; D is possibly TRBD2 (6 bases). This CDR3 comprises 15 residues. CDR1 is MNHEY and CDR2 is SVGAGI in the germline V gene. Deletions cut 3 bases from V and 2 bases from J, with 11 bases between. The CDR3 sequence is CASSYSAGAYNEQFF. The DNA of the CDR3 is TGTGCCAGCAGTTATTCAGCGGGCGCCTACAATGAGCAGTTCTTC.

Here the CDR3 DNA reads TGTGCCTGGAGGGGGGGGAACGAGCAGTACTTC. It is translated as CAWRGGNEQYF. The chain combines TRBV30 with TRBJ2-7, with 7 bases aligning to TRBD2. Germline trimming cut 3 bases from V and 5 bases from J; bases unmatched to any gene: 1. CDR1 and CDR2 from the germline V gene are GTSNPN and SVGIG (reference sequence). The CDR3 consists of 11 residues.

This chain uses TRBV28 with TRBJ2-5; the match to TRBD1 covers 7 bases. Germline-derived CDR1 and CDR2 are MDHEN and SYDVKM. Trimming at V came to 5 bases and at J to 1 base, leaving 13 bases not matched to a gene. The CDR3 covers 17 residues. CDR3 sequence (DNA): TGTGCCAGCAGTCCCATAGTATCGAGGGGGCTCCAAGAGACCCAGTACTTC. This gives the protein CASSPIVSRGLQETQYF.

In DNA, the CDR3 is TGTGCCAGCAGCGCCGTTGGGCAGGGGAAAAAGACCCAGTACTTC. Translated, it gives CASSAVGQGKKTQYF. V usage is TRBV7-2 and J usage is TRBJ2-5, with D perhaps matching TRBD1 (6 bases). Germline CDR1 SGHTA, CDR2 FQGNSA. The CDR3 spans 15 residues. V lost 5 bases to trimming and J lost 6 bases, with 19 bases between them.

The chain has TRBV13 and TRBJ2-7; perhaps TRBD2 as D (5 bases). Deletions cut 7 bases from V and 7 bases from J, with 20 bases between. CDR3 length: 14 amino acids. Germline lookup yields CDR1 PRHDT and CDR2 FYEKMQ (reference sequence). The CDR3 coding sequence is TGTGCCAGCACCCCCTTCCGGGAATCGGTAGAGCAGTACTTC. Protein: CASTPFRESVEQYF.